A single sample gave rise to the 23 T cell receptor beta chains below, sequenced in a study of cytomegalovirus exposure and HLA in healthy donors. The PCR used 60 Vbeta and 13 Jbeta primers. The repertoire was sequenced with immunoSEQ multiplex PCR; TCRdb's copy has only in-frame clones and lacks some. The profile shows about 97,000 clones, approximately 9% of them singletons. Source material: PBMCs. The source is a man aged 50 to 60 in good health and CMV-seropositive.

This sequence joins TRBV28 and TRBJ2-1; 8 nucleotides agree with TRBD1. V lost 8 bases to trimming and J lost 5 bases; unmatched junction nucleotides: 11. The CDR3 has 15 amino acids. The germline V gene encodes CDR1 MDHEN and CDR2 SYDVKM. This chain's CDR3 is CASENGQGLDNEQFF. DNA of the CDR3: TGTGCCAGCGAAAACGGACAGGGACTTGACAATGAGCAGTTCTTC.

Of note for this clone: Other DNA sequences of this sample code for an identical CDR3. The gene calls are TRBV9 and TRBJ1-1, with no clear D. V was cut by 0 bases and J by 1 base, with 7 bases left in between. The CDR3 loop spans 14 amino acids. Germline CDR1 and CDR2: SGDLS and YYNGEE. The CDR3 is CASSVGVQNTEAFF. The CDR3 DNA reads TGTGCCAGCAGCGTAGGTGTACAGAACACTGAAGCTTTCTTT.

The table lists this clone with a few counts. The gene calls are TRBV5-6 and TRBJ2-2; 10 bases line up with TRBD2. Losses at the gene ends were 4 bases for V and 4 bases for J; bases not matched to a gene: 4. Germline assignment: CDR1 SGHDT and CDR2 YYEEEE. The CDR3 spans 15 residues. CDR3 in amino acids: CASSIGLAATGELFF. CDR3 DNA: TGTGCCAGCAGCATCGGACTAGCGGCCACCGGGGAGCTGTTTTTT.

V is TRBV10-3 and J is TRBJ2-1, with 14 bases lining up with TRBD2. Losses at the gene ends were 10 bases for V and 8 bases for J; bases not matched to a gene: 10. The germline V gene encodes CDR1 ENHRY and CDR2 SYGVKD. The CDR3 runs 15 residues. The CDR3 DNA follows: TGTGCCACGAAACCAGCGGGACTAGCGGGAGATGAGCAGTTCTTC. Translating it yields CATKPAGLAGDEQFF.

The V call is TRBV2, the J call TRBJ2-1; D not certain. Germline V lookup: CDR1 SNHLY, CDR2 FYNNEI. The CDR3 totals 15 residues. The V and J ends lost 7 bases and 0 bases respectively, with 13 bases between them. This CDR3 reads CASTHPVNSYNEQFF. CDR3 DNA sequence: TGTGCCAGCACCCACCCGGTAAACTCCTACAATGAGCAGTTCTTC.

The chain recombines TRBV6-6 with TRBJ2-3; 8 nucleotides match TRBD1. Germline trimming cut 6 bases from V and 0 bases from J; bases unmatched to any gene: 5. From germline, CDR1 is MNHNY and CDR2 SVGAGI (reference sequence). The length of the CDR3 is 15 residues. CDR3 nucleotide sequence: TGTGCCAGCAGCTCGACAGGGGCTAGCACAGATACGCAGTATTTT. This sequence encodes CASSSTGASTDTQYF.

This clone has more than one count but fewer than ten. The chain employs TRBV7-6 and TRBJ1-3; TRBD1 matches at 7 bases. The CDR3 length is 16 residues. The germline V gene encodes CDR1 SGHVS and CDR2 FNYEAQ. The junction had 8 bases not matched to a gene; V was cut back by 5 bases and J by 1 base. The CDR3 protein is CASSARTGQSGNTIYF. CDR3 nucleotide sequence: TGTGCCAGCAGCGCGCGGACAGGCCAGTCTGGAAACACCATATATTTT.

The genes are TRBV11-2 and TRBJ1-2; TRBD1 might be the D (6 bases). The germline V gene has CDR1 SGHAT and CDR2 FQNNGV. The CDR3 runs to 14 residues. V dropped 6 bases and J dropped 5 bases, with 16 bases sitting between them. CDR3 sequence reads: CASSVGRGGYGYTF. The CDR3 bases are TGTGCCAGCAGTGTGGGCAGGGGAGGGTATGGCTACACCTTC.

This clone has more than one count but fewer than ten. The rearrangement joins TRBV19 to TRBJ2-7; TRBD2 matches at 8 bases. The germline V gene encodes CDR1 LNHDA and CDR2 SQIVND (reference sequence). The J segment lost 4 bases and the V segment lost 6 bases, leaving 5 bases of the junction unmatched. The CDR3 consists of 13 residues. Here the CDR3 reads CASRWSGSYEQYF. CDR3 bases: TGTGCCAGTAGATGGAGCGGGAGTTACGAGCAGTACTTC.

This clone occurred a few times. This chain uses TRBV5-1 with TRBJ2-2; unclear D gene. V gave up 0 bases and J gave up 7 bases, with 7 bases separating them. This CDR3 has 13 residues. Per the germline V gene, CDR1 is SGHRS and CDR2 is YFSETQ. This chain's CDR3 is CASSLAVGGELFF. The CDR3 nucleotides are TGCGCCAGCAGCTTGGCGGTCGGCGGGGAGCTGTTTTTT.

V and J are TRBV5-1 and TRBJ2-3; the D gene is possibly TRBD1 (6 bases). The CDR3 has 20 amino acids. Trimming took 1 base from V and 5 from J, leaving 29 bases between them. Germline V gene data show CDR1 as SGHRS and CDR2 as YFSETQ. In DNA, the CDR3 is TGCGCCAGCAGCTTGTCCTGGAGGAACAGGGCCCCCCAACAAAGAGATACGCAGTATTTT. As protein: CASSLSWRNRAPQQRDTQYF. Full variable domain (rest looked up from reference TRBV5-1 and TRBJ2-3): KAGVTQTPRYLIKTRGQQVTLSCSPISGHRSVSWYQQTPGQGLQFLFEYFSETQRNKGNFPGRFSGRQFSNSRSEMNVSTLELGDSALYLCASSLSWRNRAPQQRDTQYFGPGTRLTVL.

This chain links TRBV30 with TRBJ2-5, with TRBD2 matching over 10 bases. Looked up from germline, CDR1 is GTSNPN and CDR2 is SVGIG (reference sequence). This CDR3 is 15 amino acids long. J lost 4 bases, V lost 0 bases, and 5 bases had no gene match. The CDR3 DNA reads TGTGCCTGGAGTGTAATCAGCGGGAGGGGAGAGACCCAGTACTTC. Translating it yields CAWSVISGRGETQYF.

This clone was counted a few times. The chain carries TRBV7-2 and TRBJ1-1; possibly TRBD1 for D (6 bases). The CDR3 totals 14 residues. V lost 4 bases and J 5 bases, leaving 14 bases between the germline ends. Germline assignment: CDR1 SGHTA and CDR2 FQGNSA. CDR3 protein: CASSSQGLRTEAFF. The DNA for the CDR3 is TGTGCCAGCAGCTCGCAGGGGCTGAGGACTGAAGCTTTCTTT.

This clone was detected only a few times. This chain connects TRBV10-3 to TRBJ1-1; a possible D gene is TRBD1 (6 bases). CDR1 ENHRY and CDR2 SYGVKD come from the germline V gene. The CDR3 totals 15 residues. Trimming removed 2 bases from V and 0 bases from J, with 10 bases in between. The CDR3 coding sequence is TGTGCCATCAGTGAGGGGACAAGAATGAACACTGAAGCTTTCTTT. Translation gives CAISEGTRMNTEAFF.

This clone came up a few times. The gene calls are TRBV30 and TRBJ2-1, with D possibly TRBD1 on 7 matching bases. V was shortened by 5 bases and J by 4 bases, with 12 bases between the two germline ends. The CDR3 spans 13 residues. Germline values: CDR1 GTSNPN, CDR2 SVGIG (reference sequence). For the CDR3, the DNA is TGTGCCTGGGGGCGGGACAGATACAATGAGCAGTTCTTC. Translated: CAWGRDRYNEQFF.

This clone was observed many times. The chain carries TRBV19 and TRBJ2-5; 8 bases are a match to TRBD1. The CDR3 runs 14 residues. Germline assignment: CDR1 LNHDA and CDR2 SQIVND (reference sequence). V trimming: 5 bases; J trimming: 4 bases; junction bases outside the gene matches: 6. The CDR3 reads CASSSDRVTETQYF. The CDR3 DNA sequence: TGTGCCAGTAGTTCGGACAGGGTGACAGAGACCCAGTACTTC.

This clone turned up a few times. The chain employs TRBV23-1 and TRBJ2-7; D may be TRBD1 (6 bases). TRBV23-1 is given ORF status, its function remaining uncertain. The CDR3 contains 17 residues. The ends were cut back, 0 bases at V and 1 base at J, with 16 bases in the middle. CDR3 in DNA: TGCGCCAGCAGTCAATCATACAGGGTTGAGAAGTCCTACGAGCAGTACTTC. The encoded protein is CASSQSYRVEKSYEQYF.

This clone was found a few times. V gene TRBV6-5 combines with J gene TRBJ1-2; the D is unclear. Between the trimmed V and J ends, which lost 0 bases and 8 bases, there was a span of 16 bases. The V gene's germline CDR1 is MNHEY and CDR2 SVGAGI. CDR3 length equals 15 residues. CDR3 in DNA: TGTGCCAGCAGTTACTCACCCGGAACGGGAAGGGGCTACACCTTC. Amino acids: CASSYSPGTGRGYTF.

This chain uses TRBV5-4 with TRBJ2-7; 10 nucleotides line up with TRBD2. CDR1 and CDR2 from the germline V gene are SGHNT and YYREEE (reference sequence). The CDR3 has 15 residues. The V and J ends lost 4 bases and 0 bases, in that order; junction bases with no gene match: 4. The CDR3 is CASSQPSGGSYEQYF. CDR3 DNA sequence: TGTGCCAGCAGCCAACCTAGCGGGGGCTCCTACGAGCAGTACTTC.

V gene TRBV7-9 combines with J gene TRBJ2-2; D perhaps matches TRBD2 (5 bases). Germline lookup yields CDR1 SEHNR and CDR2 FQNEAQ (reference sequence). Trimming shortened V by 2 bases and J by 5 bases, and 15 bases separated the two germline ends. This CDR3 has 16 amino acids. The CDR3 reads CASSLWLAGVTGELFF. DNA of the CDR3: TGTGCCAGCAGCTTATGGCTCGCGGGTGTTACCGGGGAGCTGTTTTTT.

The sample holds a few counts of this clone. The chain combines TRBV28 with TRBJ2-5; no reliable D call. From germline, CDR1 is MDHEN and CDR2 SYDVKM. This CDR3 is built from 13 residues. V shed 7 bases and J shed 2 bases, with 11 bases lying between them. The CDR3 DNA reads as TGTGCCAGCACCCCGGCAGGACAAGAGACCCAGTACTTC. It encodes CASTPAGQETQYF.

This clone was detected only a few times. This rearrangement joins TRBV4-2 to TRBJ2-5, with a tentative D call TRBD2 (5 bases). The CDR3 is 13 residues long. Germline-derived CDR1 and CDR2 are LGHNA and YNFKEQ. The V end lost 5 bases, the J end lost 5 bases, and 12 bases lay between the germline ends. The DNA of the CDR3 is TGTGCCAGCAGCGAGGGATTCGGGGAGACCCAGTACTTC. This sequence encodes CASSEGFGETQYF.

This clone was counted only a few times. The V and J genes are TRBV2 and TRBJ2-7, with TRBD2 matching over 7 bases. From germline, CDR1 is SNHLY and CDR2 FYNNEI. The CDR3 is made up of 14 amino acids. J was trimmed by 7 bases and V by 6 bases; bases with no gene match: 12. The CDR3 is CASRTGTTSREQYF. CDR3 DNA sequence: TGTGCCAGCAGAACCGGGACTACCTCACGGGAGCAGTACTTC. The full variable domain, with the rest looked up from reference TRBV2 and TRBJ2-7, is EPEVTQTPSHQVTQMGQEVILRCVPISNHLYFYWYRQILGQKVEFLVSFYNNEISEKSEIFDDQFSVERPDGSNFTLKIRSTKLEDSAMYFCASRTGTTSREQYFGPGTRLTVT.